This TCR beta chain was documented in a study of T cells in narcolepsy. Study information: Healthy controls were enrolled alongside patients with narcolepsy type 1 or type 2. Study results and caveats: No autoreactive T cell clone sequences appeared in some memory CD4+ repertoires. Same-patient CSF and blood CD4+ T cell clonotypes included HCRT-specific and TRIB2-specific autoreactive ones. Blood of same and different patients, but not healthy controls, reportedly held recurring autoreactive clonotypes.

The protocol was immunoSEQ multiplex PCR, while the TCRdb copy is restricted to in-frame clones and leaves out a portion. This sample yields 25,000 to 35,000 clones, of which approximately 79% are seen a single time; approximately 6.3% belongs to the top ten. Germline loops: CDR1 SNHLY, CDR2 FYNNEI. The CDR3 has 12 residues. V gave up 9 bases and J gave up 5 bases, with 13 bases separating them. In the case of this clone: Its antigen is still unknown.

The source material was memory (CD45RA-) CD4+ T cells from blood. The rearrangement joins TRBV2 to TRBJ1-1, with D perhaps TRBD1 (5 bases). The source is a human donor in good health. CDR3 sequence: CASQQESTEAFF. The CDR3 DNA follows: TGTGCCAGTCAACAGGAAAGTACTGAAGCTTTCTTT.